These 3 T cell receptor beta chains originate from one sample sequenced in a study of identical twins. TCRdb recomputed calls from the 5' RACE reads with MiXCR, one row per CDR3 protein. The sample lists about 700,000 distinct CDR3 sequences, over 8.5% occurring once. The same sample was also used in a study of yellow fever vaccine responses in identical twins.

Sequenced material: PBMCs. These receptors were obtained from a woman aged 18-29 years in good health.

The V call is TRBV7-2, the J call TRBJ2-7; 8 positions match TRBD2. There are 14 residues in the CDR3. The V gene end was trimmed by 4 bases and the J gene end by 5 bases; junction bases not matched to a gene: 7. Germline lookup yields CDR1 SGHTA and CDR2 FQGNSA. The CDR3 DNA reads as TGTGCCAGCAGCTCTATCGGACTAGCACACGAGCAGTACTTC. Protein sequence: CASSSIGLAHEQYF.

Only a few counts were recorded for this clonotype. This chain uses TRBV29-1 with TRBJ2-7, with TRBD2 matching 9 bases. V gave up 3 bases and J gave up 6 bases; unmatched junction bases: 6. The CDR3 consists of 13 residues. CDR1 is SQVTM, CDR2 ANQGSEA, per germline. The CDR3 DNA is TGCAGCGTTGAGGCGGGAGGGCCCCCCGAGCAGTACTTC. It is translated as CSVEAGGPPEQYF.

This clonotype was seen only a few times. The chain has TRBV11-2 and TRBJ2-1; the D is unclear. The germline V gene has CDR1 SGHAT and CDR2 FQNNGV. This CDR3 region has 14 residues. V was cut by 5 bases and J by 13 bases, with 21 bases left in between. The CDR3 DNA sequence: TGTGCCAGCAGCCCCAGTCATGGCGGTGGATTTCAGTTCTTC. Translated, it gives CASSPSHGGGFQFF.